A selection of T cell receptor beta chains follows, all from one sample in a study of control samples from healthy donors and cancer patients. TCRdb keeps only in-frame clones here, not all; method: immunoSEQ multiplex PCR. Of over 120,000 clones listed, approximately 92% are singletons. The sequencing input was blood. These TCRs come from a man aged 30 to 39 in good health. CDR3s include the opening cysteine and the closing phenylalanine or tryptophan. The D gene is left open where the match is weak. Part of the rows lack a size; the others show once, few, many or a class for expanded clones.

>TRBV7-3|TRBD2|NA|TRBJ2-3
CASSPPTASGGADTQYF
TGTGCCAGCAGCCCCCCGACTGCTAGCGGGGGCGCAGATACGCAGTATTTT
>TRBV5-4|TRBD2|NA|TRBJ2-2
CASTSGLAVNTGELFF
TGTGCCAGCACCTCAGGACTAGCGGTGAACACCGGGGAGCTGTTTTTT
>TRBV28|NA|NA|TRBJ1-2
CASSPRGSADGYTF
TGTGCCAGCAGTCCGAGGGGGTCCGCGGATGGCTACACCTTC
>TRBV19|NA|NA|TRBJ1-6
CASFGGDNSPLHF
TGTGCCAGTTTCGGCGGGGATAATTCACCCCTCCACTTT
>TRBV14|TRBD2|once|TRBJ2-1
CASSQAGGVYNEQFF
TGTGCCAGCAGCCAGGCGGGGGGAGTATACAATGAGCAGTTCTTC
>TRBV28|NA|NA|TRBJ1-1
CVSRGDARNTEAFF
TGTGTCAGCCGAGGGGATGCCAGGAACACTGAAGCTTTCTTT
>TRBV5-6|NA|NA|TRBJ1-1
CASSPTTNTEAFF
TGTGCCAGCAGTCCTACAACGAACACTGAAGCTTTCTTT
>TRBV6-5|TRBD1|NA|TRBJ2-7
CASSYFGQAAYEQYF
TGTGCCAGCAGTTACTTCGGACAGGCCGCCTACGAGCAGTACTTC
>TRBV3-1/TRBV3-2|NA|NA|TRBJ2-7
CASSQDRGVSEQYF
TGTGCCAGCAGCCAAGATAGGGGAGTCTCCGAGCAGTACTTC
>TRBV4-2|NA|NA|TRBJ2-1
CASSQGGDSSYNEQFF
TGTGCCAGCAGCCAAGGGGGGGATAGCTCCTACAATGAGCAGTTCTTC
>TRBV25-1|NA|NA|TRBJ2-5
CASSRKETQYF
TGTGCCAGCAGTCGCAAAGAGACCCAGTACTTC
>TRBV18|NA|NA|TRBJ1-1
CASSPPGNTEAFF
TGTGCCAGCTCACCACCGGGGAACACTGAAGCTTTCTTT
>TRBV27|TRBD1|NA|TRBJ2-3
CASSPSGQVTDTQYF
TGTGCCAGCAGTCCGTCGGGACAGGTCACAGATACGCAGTATTTT
>TRBV7-3|NA|NA|TRBJ1-5
CASSLVAGFNQPQHF
TGTGCCAGCAGCTTAGTGGCGGGGTTCAATCAGCCCCAGCATTTT
>TRBV19|TRBD1|NA|TRBJ1-3
CASSRDRGDTIYF
TGTGCCAGTAGTCGGGACAGGGGTGACACCATATATTTT
>TRBV29-1|NA|NA|TRBJ1-1
CSVEVQRAFF
TGCAGCGTTGAAGTGCAGCGGGCTTTCTTT
>TRBV9|NA|NA|TRBJ2-7
CASSVTGYEQYF
TGTGCCAGCAGCGTAACGGGGTACGAGCAGTACTTC
>TRBV28|TRBD1|NA|TRBJ1-6
CASSPDRASYNSPLHF
TGTGCCAGCAGTCCCGACAGGGCCTCCTATAATTCACCCCTCCACTTT
>TRBV10-3|TRBD1|NA|TRBJ2-7
CAITPQGAAEQYF
TGTGCCATCACTCCCCAGGGGGCTGCCGAGCAGTACTTC
>TRBV27|NA|NA|TRBJ1-2
CASSGPDDYGYTF
TGTGCCAGCAGTGGTCCCGACGACTATGGCTACACCTTC
>TRBV27|TRBD2|NA|TRBJ2-5
CASSYRLAGGQETQYF
TGTGCCAGCAGTTACCGACTAGCGGGGGGACAAGAGACCCAGTACTTC
>TRBV7-9|TRBD1|few|TRBJ1-1
CASSPQGVGTEAFF
TGTGCCAGCAGCCCGCAGGGGGTAGGCACTGAAGCTTTCTTT
>TRBV19|TRBD2|NA|TRBJ2-3
CASSIEWGGGTDTQYF
TGTGCCAGTAGTATCGAGTGGGGAGGGGGCACAGATACGCAGTATTTT
>TRBV3-1/TRBV3-2|TRBD2|once|TRBJ2-1
CASSFSGGEQFF
TGTGCCAGCAGTTTTAGCGGGGGGGAGCAGTTCTTC
>TRBV19|TRBD1|NA|TRBJ1-1
CASSKGTDNTEAFF
TGTGCCAGTTCGAAGGGGACAGATAACACTGAAGCTTTCTTT
>TRBV19|NA|NA|TRBJ1-1
CASSPQGGTEAFF
TGTGCCAGTAGTCCCCAGGGTGGGACTGAAGCTTTCTTT
>TRBV6-5|NA|NA|TRBJ1-2
CASSYSAGFGGYTF
TGTGCCAGCAGTTACTCTGCGGGGTTCGGTGGCTACACCTTC